Listed here are 31 T cell receptor beta chains from one sample, sequenced in a study of T cells in Graves' hyperthyroidism and ophthalmopathy. TCR beta CDR3 regions were amplified from RNA transcripts. A set of HTBI primers served as the primers for a first-round RT-PCR of the TCR CDR3. TCRdb re-analysed the multiplex PCR reads in MiXCR, keeping a single row per CDR3 protein. The sample includes about 760,000 distinct CDR3 sequences, over 35% of them seen just once. The sequenced material came from blood. The receptors come from a woman aged 40 to 50 with Graves' hyperthyroidism.

This clonotype was counted many times. The V and J genes are TRBV24-1 and TRBJ2-2; 11 bases line up with TRBD2. The V gene's germline CDR1 is KGHDR and CDR2 SFDVKD. J lost 0 bases, V lost 7 bases, and 9 bases had no gene match. This CDR3 has 18 residues. In DNA, the CDR3 is TGTGCCACCAGGTCTAGCGGGGGGACCTCGCCGAACACCGGGGAGCTGTTTTTT. Translating gives CATRSSGGTSPNTGELFF.

This sequence joins TRBV25-1 and TRBJ1-6; the D gene is possibly TRBD1 (5 bases). Trimming left V 8 bases short and J 9 bases short, with 20 bases between. Germline V lookup: CDR1 MGHDK, CDR2 SYGVNS. The CDR3 consists of 15 residues. Here the CDR3 reads CASQEGRQGLSPLHF. CDR3 nucleotides: TGTGCCAGCCAAGAAGGTCGGCAGGGCCTTTCACCCCTCCACTTT.

The J gene is TRBJ2-2, the V gene TRBV29-1; D perhaps matches TRBD2 (6 bases). The germline V gene encodes CDR1 SQVTM and CDR2 ANQGSEA. The germline V and J ends were trimmed by 4 bases and 2 bases, with 20 bases remaining between them. CDR3 size: 17 residues. CDR3 amino acids: CSVAVAPREPNTGELFF. CDR3 DNA sequence: TGCAGCGTTGCGGTCGCTCCCCGGGAGCCCAACACCGGGGAGCTGTTTTTT.

There are many counts of this clonotype. V gene TRBV7-9 combines with J gene TRBJ1-3; D call uncertain. V lost 5 bases, J lost 0 bases, and 14 bases lay in between. This CDR3 contains 16 residues. CDR1 SEHNR and CDR2 FQNEAQ come from the germline V gene (reference sequence). This chain's CDR3 is CASSRPRLVSGNTIYF. DNA of the CDR3: TGTGCCAGCAGCCGTCCCCGGCTCGTCTCTGGAAACACCATATATTTT.

As concerns this clonotype: This may come from a read error, since a much larger clone is one base off. The V gene is TRBV10-3, the J gene TRBJ1-1, with 7 nucleotides matching TRBD1. This CDR3 is built from 15 residues. In germline, CDR1 is ENHRY, CDR2 SYGVKD. V was clipped by 5 bases and J by 1 base; unmatched bases: 7. The CDR3 spells CAISPRTGANTEAFF. In DNA form, the CDR3 reads TGTGCCATCAGTCCGAGGACAGGAGCGAACACTGAAGCTTTCTTT.

This clonotype has ten or more counts. The rearrangement joins TRBV12-3 or TRBV12-4 to TRBJ1-1; 7 positions agree with TRBD1. The CDR3 covers 13 residues. Trimming took 4 bases from V and 5 from J; bases not matched to a gene: 4. The CDR3, as DNA: TGTGCCAGCAGTTACCAGGGGGATACTGAAGCTTTCTTT. This gives the protein CASSYQGDTEAFF.

As for this clonotype: This may arise from a read error, as a much more abundant clone is one base away. This chain connects TRBV24-1 to TRBJ1-5; D unclear. The CDR3 spans 13 residues. Germline CDR1 KGHDR, CDR2 SFDVKD. CDR3 DNA: TGTGCCACCTCCCCGGGTGGCAATCAGTCCCAGCATTTT. This sequence encodes CATSPGGNQSQHF.

The chain is built from TRBV29-1 and TRBJ1-2, with D tentatively TRBD1 (5 bases). This CDR3 has 13 amino acids. V was clipped by 3 bases and J by 7 bases, with 15 bases between them. Germline values: CDR1 SQVTM, CDR2 ANQGSEA. The CDR3 loop is CSVDDGGGGGYTF. In DNA, the CDR3 is TGCAGCGTTGACGACGGGGGTGGTGGTGGCTACACCTTC.

J is TRBJ2-7 and V is TRBV10-3; D unclear. The J call may be in error: the DNA end matches TRBJ2-1 better. CDR3 length equals 12 residues. Germline V gives CDR1 ENHRY, CDR2 SYGVKD. CDR3 sequence: CAITTQDNEQFF. In nucleotides, the CDR3 is TGTGCCATCACTACCCAGGACAATGAGCAGTTCTTC.

This clonotype was detected only a few times. The chain couples TRBV30 to TRBJ1-6; TRBD1 matches at 7 bases. The CDR3 contains 14 residues. Trimming took 7 bases from V and 7 from J; bases not matched to a gene: 10. CDR1 and CDR2 from the germline V gene are GTSNPN and SVGIG (reference sequence). Here the CDR3 reads CASQQQGRNSPLHF. Written as DNA, the CDR3 is TGTGCCTCCCAACAACAGGGGAGAAATTCACCCCTCCACTTT.

Points on this clonotype: This may come from a read error, since a much larger clone is one base off. V gene TRBV19 combines with J gene TRBJ2-7; TRBD1 is a possible D gene (6 bases). The CDR3 is 12 residues long. V was cut by 11 bases and J by 5 bases, with 16 bases left in between. Germline V lookup: CDR1 LNHDA, CDR2 SQIVND (reference sequence). CDR3 amino acids: CAGKGVPDEQYF. CDR3 coding DNA: TGTGCCGGTAAGGGGGTGCCTGACGAGCAGTACTTC.

Points on this clonotype: The junction departs from germline at one end; a sequencing error may be responsible. The gene calls are TRBV20-1 and TRBJ1-4; the match to TRBD1 covers 8 bases. The CDR3 runs to 15 residues. CDR1 is DFQATT, CDR2 SNEGSKA, per germline (reference sequence). The CDR3 loop is CSDRKGTGEDEKLFF. As DNA, the CDR3 is TGCAGTGATAGAAAGGGGACAGGTGAAGACGAAAAACTGTTTTTT.

This clonotype was seen more than once but under ten times. This rearrangement joins TRBV20-1 to TRBJ2-7; D possibly corresponds to TRBD2 (7 bases). This CDR3 has 13 residues. V was cut by 8 bases and J by 3 bases, with 17 bases left in between. Per the germline V gene, CDR1 is DFQATT and CDR2 is SNEGSKA (reference sequence). In nucleotides, the CDR3 is TGCAGTCTAGGGGGGGACCTCTACTACGAGCAGTACTTC. Its protein is CSLGGDLYYEQYF.

This clonotype came up many times. V gene TRBV7-2 combines with J gene TRBJ2-7, with D perhaps TRBD1 or TRBD2 (5 bases each). CDR3 length: 14 amino acids. Per germline, CDR1 SGHTA and CDR2 FQGNSA. Trimming removed 5 bases from V and 2 bases from J, with 13 bases in between. CDR3 in DNA: TGTGCCAGCAGCCTATCCGGGGACCCCTACGAGCAGTACTTC. This codes for CASSLSGDPYEQYF.

This clonotype showed up many times. The rearrangement uses TRBV7-6 and TRBJ2-7; D not certain. The CDR3 is made up of 15 amino acids. Trimming left V 1 base short and J 1 base short, with 11 bases between. Germline lookup yields CDR1 SGHVS and CDR2 FNYEAQ. The DNA of the CDR3 is TGTGCCAGCAGCTTAGAAGGCAGCTATTCCTACGAGCAGTACTTC. Protein sequence: CASSLEGSYSYEQYF. Filled out from reference TRBV7-6 and TRBJ2-7, the complete variable domain reads GAGVSQSPRYKVTKRGQDVALRCDPISGHVSLYWYRQALGQGPEFLTYFNYEAQQDKSGLPNDRFSAERPEGSISTLTIQRTEQRDSAMYRCASSLEGSYSYEQYFGPGTRLTVT.

This clonotype occurred many times. The chain is built from TRBV2 and TRBJ1-1; the D is unclear. Per the germline V gene, CDR1 is SNHLY and CDR2 is FYNNEI. The V and J ends lost 3 bases and 0 bases respectively, with 11 bases between them. This CDR3 comprises 15 residues. The CDR3 nucleotides read TGTGCCAGCAGTGATAGTAGGATTATGAACACTGAAGCTTTCTTT. Its translation is CASSDSRIMNTEAFF. The variable domain in full, completed from reference TRBV2 and TRBJ1-1, reads EPEVTQTPSHQVTQMGQEVILRCVPISNHLYFYWYRQILGQKVEFLVSFYNNEISEKSEIFDDQFSVERPDGSNFTLKIRSTKLEDSAMYFCASSDSRIMNTEAFFGQGTRLTVV.

About this clonotype: This may come from a read error, since a much larger clone is one base off. The J gene is TRBJ1-5, the V gene TRBV19; D unclear. There are 14 residues in the CDR3. Germline V gene sequence: CDR1 LNHDA, CDR2 SQIVND (reference sequence). CDR3 coding DNA: TGTACCAGTAGTTACATCCATAGCAATCAGCCCCAGCATTTT. Amino acid sequence: CTSSYIHSNQPQHF.

The chain has TRBV5-8 and TRBJ2-5; 8 positions match TRBD1. The trim removed 4 bases at V and 0 bases at J, leaving 11 bases unmatched. From germline, CDR1 is SGHTS and CDR2 YDEGEE. The CDR3 has 17 amino acids. The CDR3 sequence: CASSPGQGKTYQETQYF. The CDR3 DNA follows: TGTGCCAGCAGCCCCGGACAGGGAAAAACGTACCAAGAGACCCAGTACTTC.

This clonotype appeared a single time. CDR3 sequence reads: CATVQGSETQYF. DNA of the CDR3: TGTGCCACAGTACAGGGGAGCGAGACCCAGTACTTC. The rearrangement uses TRBV11-1 and TRBJ2-5, with 7 nucleotides matching TRBD1. CDR1 is SGHAT and CDR2 is FQDESV in the germline V gene (reference sequence). Trimming at V came to 10 bases and at J to 5 bases, leaving 7 bases not matched to a gene. This CDR3 spans 12 amino acids.

The rearrangement joins TRBV5-1 to TRBJ2-7, with D tentatively TRBD2 (5 bases). V lost 4 bases and J 1 base, leaving 21 bases between the germline ends. The length of the CDR3 is 17 residues. The germline V gene has CDR1 SGHRS and CDR2 YFSETQ. The CDR3 coding sequence is TGCGCCAGCAGCCCGAGGTACCTACGGGGTAGGTCCTACGAGCAGTACTTC. It translates to CASSPRYLRGRSYEQYF.

The V call is TRBV27, the J call TRBJ2-5; no clear D gene. Trimming took off 0 bases at V and 1 base at J, with 12 bases between the two ends. CDR1 is MNHEY and CDR2 is SMNVEV in the germline V gene (reference sequence). CDR3 length equals 16 residues. DNA of the CDR3: TGTGCCAGCAGTTTATCCTATAACCGGGCCCAAGAGACCCAGTACTTC. Translating gives CASSLSYNRAQETQYF.

The V call is TRBV5-1, the J call TRBJ2-7; the D gene could be TRBD1 or TRBD2 (5 bases each). The CDR3 totals 15 residues. Germline CDR1 is SGHRS and CDR2 is YFSETQ. V lost 2 bases, J lost 0 bases, and 12 bases lay in between. CDR3 sequence (DNA): TGCGCCAGCAGCTTCGGGGACCTACCCTCCTACGAGCAGTACTTC. Its translation: CASSFGDLPSYEQYF.

This clonotype was observed a few times. V usage is TRBV7-2 and J usage is TRBJ1-1; TRBD1 matches at 11 bases. This CDR3 region has 17 residues. Germline CDR1 reads SGHTA; CDR2 reads FQGNSA. The V segment lost 1 base and the J segment 5 bases; nucleotides outside the gene matches: 9. The CDR3 DNA is TGTGCCAGCAGCTTAGACCGGGACAGGGGGTTAAAGACTGAAGCTTTCTTT. This encodes CASSLDRDRGLKTEAFF.

J is TRBJ1-4 and V is TRBV7-9, with D maybe TRBD1 (6 bases). V was trimmed by 7 bases and J by 5 bases, leaving 17 bases between them. Germline V gene data show CDR1 as SEHNR and CDR2 as FQNEAQ (reference sequence). The CDR3 loop spans 15 amino acids. The CDR3 reads CASTLHREINEKLFF. CDR3 DNA sequence: TGTGCCAGCACCCTTCACAGGGAGATAAATGAAAAACTGTTTTTT.

This clonotype has a handful of counts. The rearrangement joins TRBV19 to TRBJ2-2; 8 bases agree with TRBD1. V trimming: 8 bases; J trimming: 1 base; junction bases outside the gene matches: 6. Germline V gene data show CDR1 as LNHDA and CDR2 as SQIVND (reference sequence). The CDR3 spans 15 residues. The CDR3 coding sequence is TGTGCCAGTCACCGGGACAGGATGAACACCGGGGAGCTGTTTTTT. Residues: CASHRDRMNTGELFF.

This clonotype was seen at least ten times. The chain links TRBV20-1 to TRBJ2-2; no reliable D call. Germline V gives CDR1 DFQATT, CDR2 SNEGSKA (reference sequence). The CDR3 covers 12 residues. V was cut by 3 bases and J by 5 bases, with 7 bases left in between. The CDR3 DNA reads TGCAGTGCTAGGGTCCAGACCGGGGAGCTGTTTTTT. Amino acids: CSARVQTGELFF.

This clonotype was seen repeatedly, ten times or more. This chain connects TRBV25-1 to TRBJ2-7; perhaps TRBD1 as D (5 bases). Looked up from germline, CDR1 is MGHDK and CDR2 is SYGVNS. Deletions cut 4 bases from V and 7 bases from J, with 14 bases between. The CDR3 spans 13 residues. CDR3 residues: CASSVGPIEEQYF. CDR3 nucleotide sequence: TGTGCCAGCAGTGTGGGGCCCATTGAGGAGCAGTACTTC.

About this clonotype: This may come from a read error, since a much larger clone is one base off. The chain couples TRBV9 to TRBJ1-3; D gene uncertain. The V gene's germline CDR1 is SGDLS and CDR2 YYNGEE. The CDR3 spans 13 residues. This chain's CDR3 is CANSASSGNTIYF. The CDR3 bases are TGTGCCAACAGCGCTAGCTCTGGAAACACCATATATTTT.

In this sample, this clonotype turned up a few times. J is TRBJ1-1 and V is TRBV29-1, with 8 bases aligning to TRBD1. Germline V gives CDR1 SQVTM, CDR2 ANQGSEA. J gave up 6 bases and V 4 bases, and 4 bases lay outside the gene matches. The CDR3 contains 12 residues. The CDR3 loop reads CSVAGGRAEAFF. Written as DNA, the CDR3 is TGCAGCGTTGCAGGGGGCCGGGCTGAAGCTTTCTTT.

The rearrangement uses TRBV25-1 and TRBJ1-3; the D is unclear. The CDR3 is 14 residues long. In germline, CDR1 is MGHDK, CDR2 SYGVNS. V shed 5 bases and J shed 4 bases, with 12 bases lying between them. In nucleotides, the CDR3 is TGTGCCAGCAGTTTCCCAACTGAAGGAAACACCATATATTTT. The encoded protein is CASSFPTEGNTIYF. Combining the CDR3 with reference TRBV25-1 and TRBJ1-3 gives the whole variable domain EADIYQTPRYLVIGTGKKITLECSQTMGHDKMYWYQQDPGMELHLIHYSYGVNSTEKGDLSSESTVSRIRTEHFPLTLESARPSHTSQYLCASSFPTEGNTIYFGEGSWLTVV.

At least ten counts were recorded for this clonotype. V and J are TRBV7-2 and TRBJ1-1; maybe TRBD1 (6 bases). The V end was cut by 1 base, the J end by 4 bases, with 16 bases between. Germline CDR1 reads SGHTA; CDR2 reads FQGNSA. This CDR3 region has 16 residues. The CDR3, as DNA: TGTGCCAGCAGCTTAGGAGTTAGGGGGACAACCACTGAAGCTTTCTTT. Amino acids: CASSLGVRGTTTEAFF.